A single sample gave rise to the 19 T cell receptor beta chains below, sequenced in a study of T cell responses to AZD1222 COVID-19 vaccine. Profiling relied on immunoSEQ multiplex PCR, and the TCRdb table lists in-frame clones only, not all of them. Of approximately 80,000 clones listed, 70% to 90% were seen once; the top ten hold roughly 5.6%. Sequenced material: peripheral blood, taken on day 0 of AZD1222 vaccination. The receptors stem from an adult in good health.

This sequence joins TRBV19 and TRBJ2-3, with unresolved D. Germline V gene lookup returns CDR1 LNHDA and CDR2 SQIVND (reference sequence). V was pared by 3 bases and J by 2 bases, with 33 bases between. CDR3 length equals 22 residues. CDR3 DNA: TGTGCCAGTAGTATGTGGGATGCTATTTCGGAGACCCCGCAGACTCTCACAGATACGCAGTATTTT. Encoded protein: CASSMWDAISETPQTLTDTQYF.

The rearrangement links TRBV28 to TRBJ1-5; D gene unclear. The CDR3 totals 16 residues. The V gene lost 8 bases and the J gene lost 2 bases, with 19 bases spanning the gap. Germline CDR1 MDHEN, CDR2 SYDVKM. CDR3 sequence (DNA): TGTGCCAGCGAGGATGGACGGCATGATGGCAATCAGCCCCAGCATTTT. It yields the protein CASEDGRHDGNQPQHF.

In regard to this clone: Germline is not matched at one junction end, which may reflect a read error. The chain employs TRBV5-1 and TRBJ1-2, with 7 bases identical to TRBD1. The CDR3 has 11 amino acids. The germline V gene encodes CDR1 SGHRS and CDR2 YFSETQ. This CDR3 reads CASSPDRVQSF. In nucleotides, the CDR3 is TGCGCCAGCAGCCCCGACAGGGTTCAATCCTTC.

J is TRBJ2-7 and V is TRBV15, with 8 bases matching TRBD2. CDR1 and CDR2 from the germline V gene are LNHNV and YYDKDF (reference sequence). J lost 3 bases, V lost 4 bases, and 11 bases had no gene match. The CDR3 is made up of 16 amino acids. CDR3 in amino acids: CATSNYTGTSRYEQYF. The CDR3, as DNA: TGTGCCACCAGCAACTATACCGGGACTAGTCGCTACGAGCAGTACTTC. Supplemented by reference TRBV15 and TRBJ2-7, the full variable domain reads DAMVIQNPRYQVTQFGKPVTLSCSQTLNHNVMYWYQQKSSQAPKLLFHYYDKDFNNEADTPDNFQSRRPNTSFCFLDIRSPGLGDTAMYLCATSNYTGTSRYEQYFGPGTRLTVT.

This clone was counted between two and nine times. Here the CDR3 DNA reads TGTGCCAGCTCACCGGACTTTTTTGCGGGGGCCAACGTCCTGACTTTC. Its protein is CASSPDFFAGANVLTF. The chain recombines TRBV18 with TRBJ2-6; a weak D match, TRBD2 (5 bases). From germline, CDR1 is KGHSH and CDR2 LQKENI. Between the trimmed V and J ends, which lost 3 bases and 4 bases, there was a span of 13 bases. The CDR3 sequence is 16 residues long.

J is TRBJ2-4 and V is TRBV6-5, with 7 bases aligning to TRBD2. With V trimmed by 4 bases and J by 11 bases, 8 bases remained unmatched. The CDR3 spans 13 residues. Germline CDR1 and CDR2: MNHEY and SVGAGI. The CDR3 here is CASSSRGTTLQYF. The DNA of the CDR3 is TGTGCCAGCAGTTCCCGCGGGACTACGCTTCAGTACTTC.

The chain carries TRBV4-3 and TRBJ1-2; D uncertain. The CDR3 covers 18 residues. From germline, CDR1 is LGHNA and CDR2 YSLEER. The V gene lost 0 bases and the J gene lost 5 bases, with 22 bases spanning the gap. CDR3 DNA sequence: TGCGCCAGCAGCCAAGATCGGGGTGTTGGAGGGTTGGAGTATGGCTACACCTTC. This sequence encodes CASSQDRGVGGLEYGYTF.

As DNA, the CDR3 is TGTGCCAGTAGTGAAGGGCTTCAGCCCCAGCATTTT. Residues: CASSEGLQPQHF. V gene TRBV19 combines with J gene TRBJ1-5; D is unresolved. Germline V gene lookup returns CDR1 LNHDA and CDR2 SQIVND (reference sequence). Trimming removed 5 bases from V and 6 bases from J, with 8 bases in between. This CDR3 spans 12 amino acids.

The chain carries TRBV7-9 and TRBJ2-7; unclear D gene. CDR3 length: 12 residues. Per germline, CDR1 SEHNR and CDR2 FQNEAQ (reference sequence). CDR3 nucleotide sequence: TGTGGCTGGGCCACCAACCCCTACGAGCAGTACTTC. Translated: CGWATNPYEQYF.

CDR3: CASSRREFAGNTIYF. In DNA form, the CDR3 reads TGTGCCAGCAGTCGGAGGGAATTTGCTGGAAACACCATATATTTT. V and J are TRBV28 and TRBJ1-3; D remains unclear. The germline V and J ends were trimmed by 5 bases and 2 bases, with 13 bases remaining between them. Germline CDR1 and CDR2: MDHEN and SYDVKM. The CDR3 totals 15 residues.

The chain joins TRBV28 to TRBJ1-2, with 10 bases fitting TRBD1. Trimming took 5 bases from V and 8 from J; bases not matched to a gene: 14. Germline CDR1 MDHEN, CDR2 SYDVKM. This CDR3 has 16 amino acids. The CDR3 reads CASSITSTGGARGYTF. CDR3 sequence (DNA): TGTGCCAGCAGTATCACCTCGACAGGGGGCGCGAGAGGCTACACCTTC.

This clone was counted once. The V and J genes are TRBV21-1 and TRBJ2-7; TRBD1, the table's D call, was not compared with the DNA. TRBV21-1 is given as a pseudogene. This CDR3 region has 15 residues. CDR3 DNA sequence: TGTGCCAGCAGCAACAAAGGACAGGGCATTTGTGAGCAGTACTTC. It yields the protein CASSNKGQGICEQYF.

The V call is TRBV28, the J call TRBJ1-5; no reliable D call. CDR1 and CDR2 (germline): MDHEN, SYDVKM. Between the trimmed V and J ends, which lost 5 bases and 6 bases, there was a span of 8 bases. The CDR3 runs 12 residues. The CDR3 region is CASSAGVQPQHF. The CDR3 region has the DNA TGTGCCAGCAGTGCTGGGGTTCAGCCCCAGCATTTT.

The chain links TRBV15 to TRBJ1-5, with 10 positions matching TRBD1. This CDR3 spans 18 amino acids. J gave up 0 bases and V 4 bases, and 9 bases lay outside the gene matches. Germline-derived CDR1 and CDR2 are LNHNV and YYDKDF (reference sequence). Written as DNA, the CDR3 is TGTGCCACCAGCACTCCTCGGGGGACAGGGGTTAGCAATCAGCCCCAGCATTTT. Encoded protein: CATSTPRGTGVSNQPQHF.

The V gene is TRBV6-2 or TRBV6-3, the J gene TRBJ2-3; no firm D call. Germline V gives CDR1 MNHEY, CDR2 SVGEGT. V was pared by 3 bases and J by 3 bases, with 7 bases between. The length of the CDR3 is 13 residues. For the CDR3, the DNA is TGTGCCAGCAGTTATACGGATACAGATACGCAGTATTTT. Amino acids: CASSYTDTDTQYF.

This clone was seen a single time. The rearrangement links TRBV5-1 to TRBJ1-6; the match to TRBD1 covers 10 bases. Trimming removed 0 bases from V and 9 bases from J; junction bases left unmatched: 6. CDR1 is SGHRS, CDR2 YFSETQ, per germline. This CDR3 has 16 residues. CDR3 nucleotide sequence: TGCGCCAGCAGCTTGGCAACCGGGACAGGGGCTTCACCCCTCCACTTT. Translated: CASSLATGTGASPLHF.

The chain combines TRBV21-1 with TRBJ2-2; the table assigns TRBD1, which was not confirmed against the DNA. TRBV21-1 is given as a pseudogene. The CDR3 is made up of 16 amino acids. The CDR3 coding sequence is TGTGCCAGCAGCAATGTCAGCAGGGGCCTGACCGGGGAGCTGTTTTTT. It translates to CASSNVSRGLTGELFF.

The V gene is TRBV6-1, the J gene TRBJ2-7; D ambiguous. Germline V gene sequence: CDR1 MNHNS, CDR2 SASEGT. The length of the CDR3 is 15 residues. V was trimmed by 3 bases and J by 0 bases, leaving 12 bases between them. The CDR3: CASSDRHTHSYEQYF. In DNA form, the CDR3 reads TGTGCCAGCAGTGACCGGCACACTCACTCCTACGAGCAGTACTTC.

The chain joins TRBV28 to TRBJ1-2, with 9 bases aligning to TRBD1. Germline-derived CDR1 and CDR2 are MDHEN and SYDVKM. Trimming cost V 5 bases and J 4 bases; bases outside gene matches: 5. The CDR3 is 14 amino acids. The CDR3 region has the DNA TGTGCCAGCAGTGAGGGACAGGGTGGCTATGGCTACACCTTC. This encodes CASSEGQGGYGYTF.